Below are 30 T cell receptor beta chains sequenced from a single sample in a study of Ad26.COV2.S vaccination and SARS-CoV-2 variants (dated by TCRdb to the early 2020s). The library was built by means of the immunoSEQ multiplex PCR assay. The table comes from immuneACCESS by way of TCRdb, which keeps in-frame sequences with V and J called. Part of the clones is missing from these tables; in studies checked, under half for an unresolved V gene and the rest for unknown reasons. This sample gives around 300,000 clones in total; 88% of them show up just once. Around 6.1% of the sample goes to the ten largest clones. This specimen's treatment or condition label, per the study, means: roughly 18 received Ad26.COV2.S at low or high dose, single or two shots; about 5 received placebo; per-sample allocation not given. For vaccine and placebo recipients, the sequenced repertoires came from samples collected on day 63 after the first injection.

Material: peripheral blood, obtained in a trial of Ad26.COV2.S vaccine versus placebo. These receptors all stem from a person between 18 and 65 years old who received the Ad26.COV2.S COVID-19 vaccine or a placebo.

V usage is TRBV12-5 and J usage is TRBJ2-4; 9 positions agree with TRBD2. The CDR3 extends over 15 amino acids. Germline-derived CDR1 and CDR2 are LGHNT and FRNRAP. Unmatched junction bases numbered 14, after V lost 10 bases and J lost 7 bases. CDR3 region: CATLSSGASANIQYF. The CDR3 coding sequence is TGTGCTACCCTCTCTAGCGGGGCCTCGGCGAACATTCAGTACTTC.

The J gene is TRBJ1-6, the V gene TRBV11-2, with 8 positions matching TRBD1. In germline, CDR1 is SGHAT, CDR2 FQNNGV. J was trimmed by 4 bases and V by 1 base; bases with no gene match: 9. The CDR3 has 18 amino acids. CDR3 region: CASSLASGQGWYNSPLHF. The CDR3 DNA reads TGTGCCAGCAGCTTAGCGTCAGGACAGGGATGGTATAATTCACCCCTCCACTTT.

The genes are TRBV5-1 and TRBJ2-3; D is ambiguous. There are 15 residues in the CDR3. Germline CDR1 is SGHRS and CDR2 is YFSETQ. Deletions cut 3 bases from V and 0 bases from J, with 11 bases between. The CDR3 DNA follows: TGCGCCAGCAGCTATAAGTCGGGTAGCACAGATACGCAGTATTTT. Translating gives CASSYKSGSTDTQYF.

The rearrangement links TRBV29-1 to TRBJ2-7; D unresolved. Germline CDR1 SQVTM, CDR2 ANQGSEA. The ends were cut back, 2 bases at V and 3 bases at J, with 8 bases in the middle. This CDR3 has 12 amino acids. In DNA form, the CDR3 reads TGCAGCGTTGAAAAGGGCAGCTACGAGCAGTACTTC. It is translated as CSVEKGSYEQYF.

The chain employs TRBV4-3 and TRBJ2-7, with 9 bases identical to TRBD1. The CDR3 loop spans 16 amino acids. CDR1 and CDR2 from the germline V gene are LGHNA and YSLEER. With V trimmed by 1 base and J by 8 bases, 12 bases remained unmatched. The CDR3, as DNA: TGCGCCAGCAGCCAAGCGGGACAGGGTCCCCCTTTGAAGCAGTACTTC. Translation gives CASSQAGQGPPLKQYF.

The chain couples TRBV5-6 to TRBJ1-1; D unclear. This CDR3 is 16 amino acids long. Trimming removed 4 bases at V and 3 bases at J, with 19 bases between. Germline-derived CDR1 and CDR2 are SGHDT and YYEEEE. This CDR3 reads CASSPQSRGWDTEAFF. The CDR3 DNA sequence: TGTGCCAGCAGCCCCCAATCCCGAGGGTGGGACACTGAAGCTTTCTTT.

The chain carries TRBV28 and TRBJ2-7; D uncertain. Germline V gives CDR1 MDHEN, CDR2 SYDVKM. Trimming removed 3 bases at V and 2 bases at J, with 5 bases between. The CDR3 totals 12 residues. Written as DNA, the CDR3 is TGTGCCAGCAGTTTTGAGGCCTACGAGCAGTACTTC. It encodes CASSFEAYEQYF.

The chain is built from TRBV29-1 and TRBJ2-7; either TRBD1 or TRBD2 may fit D (5 bases each). Trimming stripped 2 bases from V and 5 bases from J, with 13 bases between. Per the germline V gene, CDR1 is SQVTM and CDR2 is ANQGSEA. The CDR3 is 13 amino acids. The CDR3 DNA reads as TGCAGCGTTGAATATCCTGGGGACCACGAGCAGTACTTC. It encodes CSVEYPGDHEQYF.

This clone has just one count. J is TRBJ1-6 and V is TRBV5-1, with a weak D call TRBD1 (6 bases). Per the germline V gene, CDR1 is SGHRS and CDR2 is YFSETQ. V was clipped by 0 bases and J by 0 bases, with 13 bases between them. This CDR3 region has 18 residues. CDR3: CASSLEAGASSYNSPLHF. The CDR3 DNA sequence: TGCGCCAGCAGCTTGGAAGCGGGGGCAAGCTCCTATAATTCACCCCTCCACTTT.

The CDR3 loop reads CASSATARREEKLFF. In DNA form, the CDR3 reads TGTGCCAGCAGCGCTACAGCTCGGAGGGAGGAAAAACTGTTTTTT. V gene TRBV5-4 combines with J gene TRBJ1-4; D remains unclear. CDR1 is SGHNT and CDR2 is YYREEE in the germline V gene (reference sequence). The CDR3 has 15 residues. V was shortened by 4 bases and J by 8 bases, with 18 bases between the two germline ends.

The rearrangement links TRBV6-5 to TRBJ1-3; tentatively, D is TRBD1 (6 bases). This CDR3 has 14 residues. Germline CDR1 is MNHEY and CDR2 is SVGAGI. Trimming pared 6 bases from V and 1 base from J, leaving 10 bases between. DNA for the CDR3: TGTGCCAGCAGGACAGGACCATCTGGAAACACCATATATTTT. Protein sequence: CASRTGPSGNTIYF.

This clone was recorded only once. The rearrangement uses TRBV9 and TRBJ2-7; 10 bases agree with TRBD1. V dropped 0 bases and J dropped 0; count of bases not matched to a gene: 9. Germline CDR1 reads SGDLS; CDR2 reads YYNGEE. CDR3 size: 18 residues. The CDR3 is CASSVGQGAPWSSYEQYF. CDR3 DNA sequence: TGTGCCAGCAGCGTAGGACAGGGGGCCCCTTGGAGCTCCTACGAGCAGTACTTC.

The gene calls are TRBV5-1 and TRBJ2-3, with 10 nucleotides matching TRBD2. This CDR3 is 16 amino acids long. CDR1 SGHRS and CDR2 YFSETQ come from the germline V gene. The junction had 9 bases not matched to a gene; V was cut back by 5 bases and J by 3 bases. The CDR3 DNA follows: TGCGCCAGCAGGGCGCTAGCGGGGGTTCCGACAGATACGCAGTATTTT. Translation gives CASRALAGVPTDTQYF.

DNA for the CDR3: TGTGCCAGCAGCCAAGAACCAGGAGGGACCGGGGAGCTGTTTTTT. Protein sequence: CASSQEPGGTGELFF. The chain uses TRBV14 and TRBJ2-2, with TRBD2 as a possible D gene (6 bases). Germline V gene data show CDR1 as SGHDN and CDR2 as FVKESK. CDR3 length: 15 residues. V lost 0 bases and J 5 bases, leaving 10 bases between the germline ends.

The chain couples TRBV7-9 to TRBJ1-4; D remains ambiguous. The ends were cut back, 4 bases at V and 5 bases at J, with 8 bases in the middle. The length of the CDR3 is 13 residues. Germline assignment: CDR1 SEHNR and CDR2 FQNEAQ (reference sequence). Here the CDR3 reads CASSYEVNEKLFF. The CDR3, as DNA: TGTGCCAGCAGCTACGAGGTCAATGAAAAACTGTTTTTT.

V usage is TRBV6-2 or TRBV6-3 and J usage is TRBJ2-7; D is tentatively TRBD1 or TRBD2 (5 bases each). The CDR3 length is 15 residues. Germline values: CDR1 MNHEY, CDR2 SVGEGT. The germline V and J ends were trimmed by 5 bases and 0 bases, with 14 bases remaining between them. CDR3 sequence: CASSGWDESSYEQYF. The CDR3 nucleotides read TGTGCCAGCAGTGGGTGGGACGAAAGCTCCTACGAGCAGTACTTC.

The chain joins TRBV2 to TRBJ2-2, with 13 bases lining up with TRBD2. V shed 7 bases, J shed 5 bases, and the junction held 7 bases outside the gene matches. This CDR3 has 16 residues. Germline V lookup: CDR1 SNHLY, CDR2 FYNNEI. CDR3 sequence: CASIGTSGDKTGELFF. The CDR3, as DNA: TGTGCCAGCATTGGGACTAGCGGGGATAAAACCGGGGAGCTGTTTTTT.

V gene TRBV19 combines with J gene TRBJ1-2, with D hard to call. CDR1 LNHDA and CDR2 SQIVND come from the germline V gene (reference sequence). The CDR3 consists of 12 residues. Trimming took 2 bases from V and 8 from J, leaving 9 bases between them. The chain's CDR3 is CASSITLGGYTF. DNA for the CDR3: TGTGCCAGTAGTATAACTCTGGGAGGCTACACCTTC.

The genes are TRBV19 and TRBJ1-2; D unresolved. CDR1 is LNHDA, CDR2 SQIVND, per germline (reference sequence). This CDR3 has 13 residues. The ends were cut back, 5 bases at V and 3 bases at J, with 10 bases in the middle. CDR3 in DNA: TGTGCCAGTAGTCGAGGGCTTGACTATGGCTACACCTTC. It is translated as CASSRGLDYGYTF. The full variable domain, completed using reference TRBV19 and TRBJ1-2, is DGGITQSPKYLFRKEGQNVTLSCEQNLNHDAMYWYRQDPGQGLRLIYYSQIVNDFQKGDIAEGYSVSREKKESFPLTVTSAQKNPTAFYLCASSRGLDYGYTFGSGTRLTVV.

This clone was seen only once. The V and J genes are TRBV6-5 and TRBJ1-3; D is perhaps TRBD1 (6 bases). The CDR3 spans 13 residues. Germline V lookup: CDR1 MNHEY, CDR2 SVGAGI. V lost 11 bases and J lost 0, with 11 bases in between. DNA of the CDR3: TGTGCCGTACGGGGGCTCTCTGGAAACACCATATATTTT. Encoded protein: CAVRGLSGNTIYF.

V is TRBV5-1 and J is TRBJ2-7; 7 nucleotides line up with TRBD1. CDR3 size: 14 residues. V was pared by 6 bases and J by 1 base, with 7 bases of the junction left unmatched. Looked up from germline, CDR1 is SGHRS and CDR2 is YFSETQ. CDR3 protein: CASTPTGESYEQYF. The CDR3, as DNA: TGCGCCAGCACCCCCACAGGGGAATCCTACGAGCAGTACTTC.

CDR3 protein: CATSVWEGNEQFF. The CDR3, as DNA: TGTGCCACCAGTGTCTGGGAAGGGAATGAGCAGTTCTTC. The chain joins TRBV15 to TRBJ2-1; unclear D gene. The germline CDR1 and CDR2 sequences are LNHNV and YYDKDF (reference sequence). Trimming pared 6 bases from V and 7 bases from J, leaving 13 bases between. CDR3 length: 13 amino acids. The full variable domain, completed using reference TRBV15 and TRBJ2-1, is DAMVIQNPRYQVTQFGKPVTLSCSQTLNHNVMYWYQQKSSQAPKLLFHYYDKDFNNEADTPDNFQSRRPNTSFCFLDIRSPGLGDTAMYLCATSVWEGNEQFFGPGTRLTVL.

The chain recombines TRBV28 with TRBJ1-1; D call uncertain. From germline, CDR1 is MDHEN and CDR2 SYDVKM. V shed 5 bases and J shed 5 bases, with 18 bases lying between them. The CDR3 has 15 residues. For the CDR3, the DNA is TGTGCCAGCAGTCGCAGCCGGGCCCCCGGGACTGAAGCTTTCTTT. Its translation is CASSRSRAPGTEAFF.

The chain recombines TRBV7-2 with TRBJ1-6; 9 bases map to TRBD1. The CDR3 runs 14 residues. Losses at the gene ends were 5 bases for V and 8 bases for J; bases not matched to a gene: 4. In germline, CDR1 is SGHTA, CDR2 FQGNSA. The CDR3 DNA reads TGTGCCAGCAGCAAACAGGGGGCTCATTCACCCCTCCACTTT. This encodes CASSKQGAHSPLHF.

The genes are TRBV2 and TRBJ1-1; D is possibly TRBD1 (5 bases). The CDR3 extends over 15 amino acids. Trimming shortened V by 8 bases and J by 0 bases, and 16 bases separated the two germline ends. In germline, CDR1 is SNHLY, CDR2 FYNNEI. The CDR3: CASLPRGLMNTEAFF. As DNA, the CDR3 is TGTGCCAGCCTCCCGAGGGGACTTATGAACACTGAAGCTTTCTTT.

The chain recombines TRBV12-5 with TRBJ2-3; 8 bases align to TRBD1. The length of the CDR3 is 15 residues. Germline V gene data show CDR1 as LGHNT and CDR2 as FRNRAP. Germline trimming cut 3 bases from V and 0 bases from J; bases unmatched to any gene: 2. This CDR3 reads CASGFGQGSTDTQYF. Written as DNA, the CDR3 is TGTGCTAGTGGTTTTGGACAGGGTAGCACAGATACGCAGTATTTT.

The rearrangement joins TRBV11-2 to TRBJ2-3, with 9 bases fitting TRBD2. From germline, CDR1 is SGHAT and CDR2 FQNNGV. Trimming at V came to 4 bases and at J to 3 bases, leaving 5 bases not matched to a gene. The CDR3 has 15 residues. In nucleotides, the CDR3 is TGTGCCAGCAGCTCCTTCGCGGGAGGGACAGATACGCAGTATTTT. It specifies CASSSFAGGTDTQYF.

The DNA of the CDR3 is TGCAGCGTTGCAGGAGCCAATCAGCCCCAGCATTTT. Its translation: CSVAGANQPQHF. The chain carries TRBV29-1 and TRBJ1-5; D is unclear. CDR3 length: 12 residues. Germline assignment: CDR1 SQVTM and CDR2 ANQGSEA. V lost 4 bases, J lost 3 bases, and 7 bases lay in between.

The chain recombines TRBV6-2 or TRBV6-3 with TRBJ1-6; D is perhaps TRBD1 (6 bases). V was shortened by 3 bases and J by 5 bases, with 17 bases between the two germline ends. The CDR3 totals 17 residues. Germline V CDR1 and CDR2: MNHEY, SVGEGT. CDR3 in DNA: TGTGCCAGCAGTTATGCCGCAGGGACATTCAATAATTCACCCCTCCACTTT. Amino acid sequence: CASSYAAGTFNNSPLHF.

The chain couples TRBV6-6 to TRBJ2-4; perhaps TRBD2 as D (7 bases). V lost 5 bases and J 1 base, leaving 24 bases between the germline ends. CDR3 length: 19 amino acids. The germline V gene encodes CDR1 MNHNY and CDR2 SVGAGI (reference sequence). CDR3 DNA: TGTGCCAGCAGTCCAGGGAGTCGGGGGGCGCTTTCTGCCAAAAACATTCAGTACTTC. Translated, it gives CASSPGSRGALSAKNIQYF.